This T cell receptor (beta chain) is from a study of T cell responses to AZD1222 COVID-19 vaccine (dated by TCRdb to the early 2020s). With respect to the entire study: AZD1222 recipients given second doses at about 4 weeks or at about 12 weeks were pooled, since spike-specific TCR depth and breadth were not found to differ between the two schedules. Trial participants were enrolled into age subgroups of 18-55, 56-69 and 70-plus years, which contained 148, 28 and 57 TCR-sequenced participants, respectively. TCR sequencing was performed for roughly 240 trial participants, of whom 200 to 220 were given two doses of AZD1222 and around 26 were given two doses of MenACWY control vaccine. Results the study describes overall, beyond this receptor: Participants were mostly white British, with more females than males. The authors suggested clonal diversity may have been underestimated. Because no day 14 peak-response samples were available, the repertoires could be characterized only after the peak T cell response. Conclusions about previously exposed vaccinees were limited because only a handful of AZD1222 recipients were SARS-CoV-2 seropositive at baseline. Vaccine-associated CD4 TCRs spanned the whole spike protein, with dominant responses in regions 160-218 and 743-854. Nearly half of unique spike-specific TCRs reportedly recognized epitopes outside regions mutated in the B.1.351 and B.1.1.7 variants. In the small 56-69-year group, the increase in depth fell short of significance, most likely because of low power. Spike-specific TCR breadth and depth rose significantly after two AZD1222 doses compared with day 0 and with MenACWY recipients.

The CDR3 regions of human TCRbeta chains were analyzed by immunosequencing. The original methods were these. TCRs in the repertoires were matched against a reference library of SARS-CoV-2-specific TCRs that had been generated with the MIRA antigen-specificity platform. Breadth was defined as the fraction of unique TCRs that were SARS-CoV-2-associated. Depth was defined as the fraction of total T cells that were SARS-CoV-2-associated. Each spike-specific TCR was assigned to its reactive spike region and to a CD4 or CD8 class using the MIRA data. Log10-transformed breadth and depth values were compared by one-way ANOVA with Sidak's multiple comparisons tests. TCRdb mirrors the immuneACCESS table, restricted to in-frame sequences. Some clones are absent from its copies; in checked studies, under half trace to an unresolved V gene, and the reason for the others is unknown. The DNA was the basis for D and trimming; V, J and clone size are from that table. Counted in this sample were roughly 200,000 clones; around 90% of them appeared once. About 8% of the sample is in the top ten clones.

Taken with the paper, the label for time point translates to: baseline before first vaccination. Vaccinee samples came from UK trials COV001 and COV002, including a single-blind randomized controlled phase 2/3 trial of AZD1222 (ChAdOx1 nCoV-19) in healthy adults. For TCRbeta chain sequencing, PBMC samples were collected from trial participants at day 0 and at day 28 after the second dose. From cysteine to phenylalanine, the CDR3 is 13 amino acids long. The only DNA kept is the CDR3, 39 bases in frame from the first base. V drops 2 bases and J drops 1 base, leaving 7 bases in between. Taken from the germline V gene, the CDR1 and CDR2 loops are SGHRS and YFSETQ. As concerns this clone: This clone's antigen is unknown. The sample holds no much larger clone one base away, and base qualities are not on file. Other DNA sequences in the same sample also yield this CDR3.

The sequence was collected from an adult in good health. The source was peripheral blood, collected on day 0 of AZD1222 vaccination. The V gene is TRBV5-1 and the J gene is TRBJ2-7; too little of a D gene remains to name it. The CDR3 is CASSFDISYEQYF. The DNA is TGCGCCAGCAGCTTCGACATATCCTACGAGCAGTACTTC.